This TCR beta chain was obtained from a study of control samples from healthy donors and cancer patients. Generated by immunoSEQ multiplex PCR, the TCRdb table keeps only in-frame clones and is missing some. The sample has over 100,000 clones; approximately 90% are singletons. This CDR3 spans 13 amino acids. Trimming cost V 6 bases and J 6 bases, with 14 bases left between them. The germline gives CDR1 SNHLY, CDR2 FYNNEI. The specimen sequenced was blood. This TCR was sampled from a human donor in good health. The donor label of this sample is uncertain. The chain is built from TRBV2 and TRBJ1-2; D ambiguous. CDR3 sequence reads: CASSARWNDGYTF. The DNA for the CDR3 is TGTGCCAGCAGCGCAAGGTGGAACGATGGCTACACCTTC.